The subject of this entry is one T cell receptor (beta chain). Its antigen is currently unknown. The study assayed some 100,000 TCR templates per sample. Only in-frame clones appear in the TCRdb table, and some are missing; sequencing was by immunoSEQ multiplex PCR. The table has fewer than 130,000 clones, roughly 89% seen once. The data are from a study of siplizumab effects on memory and regulatory T cells. Study-wide points: In controls, roughly 25% of mappable alloreactive CD4+ clones were Treg-derived on average, versus roughly 74% with siplizumab. The diversity of naive T cells seemed greater than that of memory cells, and their alloresponse contribution seemed major.

The TCR comes from a human donor in good health. Sequenced: CD4+ T cells sorted from blood.

The CDR3 spells CASSLEGAGPQGKLFF. The CDR3 DNA follows: TGTGCCAGCAGCTTAGAAGGCGCGGGCCCTCAGGGAAAACTGTTTTTT. The V and J genes are TRBV7-9 and TRBJ1-4; TRBD1 might be the D (5 bases). Per germline, CDR1 SEHNR and CDR2 FQNEAQ (reference sequence). V was trimmed by 1 base and J by 10 bases, leaving 19 bases between them. This CDR3 comprises 16 residues.